The 9 T cell receptor beta chains below come from one sample, sequenced in a study of CD8 T cells in ankylosing spondylitis (dated by TCRdb to about 2017). Paper-wide results and their limitations: A TCR beta motif of several highly homologous amino acid variants appeared characteristic of blood from ankylosing spondylitis patients.

Which antigens these TCRs recognize remains unknown. Receptors were amplified or captured by 5' RACE. Sequencing used an Illumina HiSeq 2500. The public reads were reanalyzed by TCRdb: fastp trimming at Q25, MiXCR alignment, in-frame beta chains only. For every CDR3 protein sequence, its rows merge into one entry that carries the most common genes and DNA. The sample records more than 400,000 distinct CDR3 sequences, approximately 5% of which are singletons. Approximately 3.5% of the sample belongs to the ten largest clones. The specimen was blood, either unsorted or a sorted T cell fraction (not recorded which). The receptors were sampled from a male donor with ankylosing spondylitis.

The table lists this clonotype with many counts. This chain links TRBV20-1 with TRBJ2-2; D remains ambiguous. Germline V gene data show CDR1 as DFQATT and CDR2 as SNEGSKA (reference sequence). V was shortened by 6 bases and J by 4 bases, with 21 bases between the two germline ends. CDR3 size: 16 residues. For the CDR3, the DNA is TGCAGTGCCACCCTTGGGCTATCCGTGGGCACCGGGGAGCTGTTTTTT. Translation gives CSATLGLSVGTGELFF.

This clonotype was detected ten times or more. V is TRBV4-2 and J is TRBJ2-5; D not certain. Trimming removed 0 bases from V and 2 bases from J, with 13 bases in between. The CDR3 covers 16 residues. Germline CDR1 reads LGHNA; CDR2 reads YNFKEQ. CDR3 sequence (DNA): TGTGCCAGCAGCCAAGACGTCGGACGGTATCAAGAGACCCAGTACTTC. It yields the protein CASSQDVGRYQETQYF.

As for this clonotype: One base away lies a much larger clone, so this may be a sequencing read error. J is TRBJ2-5 and V is TRBV5-1; D is ambiguous. The CDR3 extends over 12 amino acids. Germline V gives CDR1 SGHRS, CDR2 YFSETQ. The ends were cut back, 4 bases at V and 5 bases at J, with 9 bases in the middle. The CDR3: CASSVAVETQYF. The CDR3 DNA is TGCGCCAGCAGCGTAGCCGTGGAGACCCAGTACTTC.

This clonotype has only a few counts. This rearrangement joins TRBV30 to TRBJ1-1; weak D call: TRBD1 (5 bases). The length of the CDR3 is 13 residues. CDR1 and CDR2 from the germline V gene are GTSNPN and SVGIG (reference sequence). Trimming cost V 3 bases and J 4 bases, with 12 bases left between them. The DNA of the CDR3 is TGTGCCTGGAGCCACGGGGGTGTCACTGAAGCTTTCTTT. It yields the protein CAWSHGGVTEAFF. The complete variable domain, with remaining parts taken from reference TRBV30 and TRBJ1-1, reads SQTIHQWPATLVQPVGSPLSLECTVEGTSNPNLYWYRQAAGRGLQLLFYSVGIGQISSEVPQNLSASRPQDRQFILSSKKLLLSDSGFYLCAWSHGGVTEAFFGQGTRLTVV.

The chain employs TRBV5-1 and TRBJ1-2, with 9 bases aligning to TRBD1. The CDR3 totals 14 residues. The germline gives CDR1 SGHRS, CDR2 YFSETQ. Unmatched junction bases numbered 4, after V lost 0 bases and J lost 7 bases. This CDR3 is CASSLEGTGIGYTF. The CDR3 nucleotides read TGCGCCAGCAGCTTGGAAGGGACAGGGATTGGCTACACCTTC.

This clonotype was found many times. The chain couples TRBV6-2 or TRBV6-3 to TRBJ2-7; 12 nucleotides match TRBD2. Germline-derived CDR1 and CDR2 are MNHEY and SVGEGT. The CDR3 length is 16 residues. V dropped 5 bases and J dropped 4; count of bases not matched to a gene: 9. The CDR3 region is CASSTGTSGRLYEQYF. CDR3 in DNA: TGTGCCAGCAGTACGGGTACTAGCGGGAGGCTGTACGAGCAGTACTTC.

This clonotype showed up many times. This chain links TRBV9 with TRBJ2-1; 9 nucleotides match TRBD2. V was pared by 0 bases and J by 9 bases, with 10 bases of the junction left unmatched. CDR1 is SGDLS, CDR2 YYNGEE, per germline. The CDR3 is 16 amino acids. The CDR3: CASSVGVVAGVIEQFF. The CDR3 DNA reads as TGTGCCAGCAGCGTAGGCGTTGTAGCGGGGGTCATTGAGCAGTTCTTC.

The V gene is TRBV2, the J gene TRBJ2-1; 9 bases map to TRBD2. J gave up 7 bases and V 3 bases, and 4 bases lay outside the gene matches. The CDR3 runs 14 residues. Per the germline V gene, CDR1 is SNHLY and CDR2 is FYNNEI. CDR3 coding DNA: TGTGCCAGCAGTGAGGTAGCGGGAGAGAATGAGCAGTTCTTC. This translates into CASSEVAGENEQFF.

Ten or more counts support this clonotype. V is TRBV6-1 and J is TRBJ2-1, with 10 bases identical to TRBD2. CDR3 length equals 15 residues. Losses at the gene ends were 5 bases for V and 8 bases for J; bases not matched to a gene: 9. Germline V gives CDR1 MNHNS, CDR2 SASEGT. CDR3 sequence reads: CASSPLAGYGDEQFF. CDR3 DNA: TGTGCCAGCAGTCCACTAGCGGGGTACGGGGATGAGCAGTTCTTC.